This note documents a single T cell receptor (beta chain) sequence. This clonotype occurred once. Its antigen is unknown. No quality values exist for individual bases; no much larger clone is one base distant. A lone read offers only weak evidence. This entry belongs to a study of neurological immune-mediated disorders (dated by TCRdb to the late 2010s). Background for the entire study: Peripheral blood TCR-beta repertoires from patients with HTLV-I-associated myelopathy (HAM/TSP), patients with multiple sclerosis, and healthy controls were compared in the study using UMI-based sequencing. The 106 TCR-beta libraries covered PBMC samples along with longitudinal samples, technical triplicates, and paired sorted CD4+ and CD8+ T-cell subsets. Technical triplicate libraries were sequenced to precisely calculate the variability in frequency of each individual clone. The cohort included 68 subjects: roughly 15 with HAM/TSP, approximately 34 with multiple sclerosis, and around 20 healthy controls.

The CDR3 runs 12 residues from the cysteine to the phenylalanine. Solely the CDR3 DNA is kept, with 36 bases framed from the first base. Ends trimmed: V by 5 bases, J by 4 bases; bases unmatched to a gene: 2. The germline V gene (reference sequence) specifies SGHNT as CDR1 and YYREEE as CDR2. cDNA synthesis used template-switch 5'RACE with a primer carrying a 10-nucleotide random unique molecular identifier tagging each TCR transcript. Every sequencing run covered 15-18 subjects and yielded more than 160 million TCR-beta sequences. The RNeasy kit was used for extraction of total RNA. TCR-beta VDJ regions were amplified with primers for the TCR constant region and the 5'RACE anchor, using the KAPA Real-time Library Amplification kit. Sample indexes and Illumina adaptors were added in a first PCR, after which library yield was increased in a second PCR. After Ampure bead purification, the TCR product of roughly 650 bp was size-selected on a 2% E-gel SizeSelection system. Before pooling, libraries had their quality checked on a Bioanalyzer, their concentration measured with Qubit, and their quantity determined with the Kapa Library Quantification kit. Paired-end 2 x 150 bp sequencing of the libraries was performed on an Illumina HiSeq 2500. To increase sequence diversity, about 23-30% phiX was spiked into each library pool. The study's own analysis went as follows. The UMI-based MiGEC pipeline processed quality-filtered reads and removed over 85% of raw TCR sequences during error correction. VDJ genes were aligned to IMGT germline references, and clonotypes were defined by unique CDR3 amino acid sequence plus V-J genes. Clonal expansion, Shannon diversity and CDR3 relatedness (CalcPairwiseDistances, ClusterSamples) were evaluated with VDJtools, and phylogenetic trees were built with CLCbio workbench. Clones with at least 8 unique UMIs were defined as expanded, with this threshold being based on coefficient-of-variation modelling across technical triplicates. TCRdb passed the public sequencing reads through fastp at Q25 and MiXCR, retaining productive beta sequences. Each CDR3 protein gets just one entry, which takes the most common genes and DNA from the rows behind it. TCRdb's processing, not the authors', yielded these V and J calls. The sample table holds under 65,000 distinct CDR3 sequences, of which around 24% were seen once. The top ten clonotypes cover 3.5% to 5.5% of the sample.

Study-wide findings and limitations: Across subjects, expanded clones never shared an identical CDR3 amino acid sequence, which suggests that the TCR-beta repertoires in every group were private. TCR clonal expansion was greatest in HAM/TSP patients and smallest in MS patients, who ranked below even healthy controls.

The time point label for this specimen denotes: technical triplicate 2. For unsorted PBMC libraries, 2 million PBMCs were used after storage in RNAlater at -80 degrees C until RNA extraction. Peripheral blood was subjected to Ficoll-Hypaque density gradient centrifugation to isolate PBMCs, which were then cryopreserved in liquid nitrogen. Rearrangement joined TRBV5-4 to TRBJ1-1; 7 bases in the middle match TRBD1. The TCR originated in a man between 60 and 75 years old with HTLV-1-associated myelopathy (HAM/TSP). Source material: PBMCs. At the DNA level, the sequence is TGTGCCAGCAGTACAGGGGTCACTGAAGCTTTCTTT. This translates into CASSTGVTEAFF.